The 22 T cell receptor beta chains reported below all come from one sample, sequenced in a study of T cells in tumors after PD-1 blockade (dated by TCRdb to 2018 to 2020). Library preparation employed the immunoSEQ multiplex PCR assay. TCRdb took over this immuneACCESS table, retaining in-frame rearrangements with V and J assigned. Such tables are incomplete; in checked studies, under half of the missing clones stem from an unresolved V gene, and the remainder is unexplained. Present in this sample are about 20,000 clones, around 80% of which were seen just once. The ten top clones hold over 20% of the sample. The time point label, read with the paper, signifies: before anti-PD-1 therapy. Sequences were derived from PBMCs, sampled before anti-PD-1 treatment. These receptor sequences come from a human donor with basal cell carcinoma.

Concerning this clone itself: One end of the junction fails to match germline, which may point to a read error. The chain couples TRBV18 to TRBJ2-7, with D perhaps TRBD1 (6 bases). Germline CDR1 and CDR2: KGHSH and LQKENI. This CDR3 has 15 amino acids. The CDR3 protein is CASSPIGQSSSEQYF. DNA for the CDR3: TGTGCCAGCTCCCCAATCGGACAGTCATCCTCCGAGCAGTACTTC. Together with reference TRBV18 and TRBJ2-7, the CDR3 gives the full variable domain: NAGVMQNPRHLVRRRGQEARLRCSPMKGHSHVYWYRQLPEEGLKFMVYLQKENIIDESGMPKERFSAEFPKEGPSILRIQQVVRGDSAAYFCASSPIGQSSSEQYFGPGTRLTVT.

This chain joins TRBV7-9 and TRBJ1-1; tentative D call: TRBD1 (5 bases). V was trimmed by 4 bases and J by 0 bases, leaving 6 bases between them. This CDR3 contains 13 residues. Germline V gene data show CDR1 as SEHNR and CDR2 as FQNEAQ (reference sequence). This chain's CDR3 is CASSSTVNTEAFF. The CDR3 bases are TGTGCCAGCAGCTCGACAGTGAACACTGAAGCTTTCTTT. The full variable domain, with the rest looked up from reference TRBV7-9 and TRBJ1-1, is DTGVSQNPRHKITKRGQNVTFRCDPISEHNRLYWYRQTLGQGPEFLTYFQNEAQLEKSRLLSDRFSAERPKGSFSTLEIQRTEQGDSAMYLCASSSTVNTEAFFGQGTRLTVV.

This rearrangement joins TRBV12-3 or TRBV12-4 to TRBJ1-1; D not certain. V lost 4 bases to trimming and J lost 4 bases, with 10 bases between them. This CDR3 comprises 13 residues. CDR3 sequence (DNA): TGTGCCAGCAGTTGGGGAGGGTCCACTGAAGCTTTCTTT. Its translation is CASSWGGSTEAFF.

The gene calls are TRBV7-3 and TRBJ2-5; no clear D. The CDR3 contains 15 residues. Trimming cost V 0 bases and J 5 bases, with 13 bases left between them. CDR1 and CDR2 (germline): SGHTA, FQGTGA. CDR3: CASSLTTSPKETQYF. CDR3 DNA sequence: TGTGCCAGCAGCTTAACAACCTCTCCCAAGGAGACCCAGTACTTC.

The chain employs TRBV6-5 and TRBJ1-3; D possibly corresponds to TRBD1 (5 bases). Germline lookup yields CDR1 MNHEY and CDR2 SVGAGI. The ends were cut back, 2 bases at V and 2 bases at J, with 10 bases in the middle. The CDR3 length is 15 residues. This chain's CDR3 is CASSYRRTTGNTIYF. CDR3 DNA: TGTGCCAGCAGTTACCGACGGACAACTGGAAACACCATATATTTT.

The chain is built from TRBV4-1 and TRBJ2-3, with D perhaps assigned TRBD1 or TRBD2 (5 bases each). Germline CDR1 reads MGHRA; CDR2 reads YSYEKL. The CDR3 totals 13 residues. Trimming cost V 1 base and J 9 bases, with 11 bases left between them. The CDR3 DNA follows: TGCGCCAGCAGCCAAGTCGAGAGGGACACGCAGTATTTT. It is translated as CASSQVERDTQYF.

The V gene is TRBV29-1, the J gene TRBJ2-2, with D possibly being TRBD1 or TRBD2 (5 bases each). From germline, CDR1 is SQVTM and CDR2 ANQGSEA. V lost 0 bases and J lost 0, with 8 bases in between. This CDR3 region has 15 residues. The CDR3 sequence: CSVEELGANTGELFF. The CDR3 nucleotides read TGCAGCGTTGAAGAACTGGGGGCGAACACCGGGGAGCTGTTTTTT.

The V and J genes are TRBV7-6 and TRBJ2-3, with TRBD1 as a possible D gene (5 bases). V gave up 1 base and J gave up 1 base, with 9 bases separating them. Germline lookup yields CDR1 SGHVS and CDR2 FNYEAQ. The CDR3 totals 15 residues. CDR3 amino acids: CASSLVPGRTDTQYF. CDR3 nucleotide sequence: TGTGCCAGCAGCTTAGTCCCAGGGCGCACAGATACGCAGTATTTT.

Regarding this clone: The same CDR3 can be traced to other DNA sequences in this sample. The chain has TRBV7-9 and TRBJ1-1; D ambiguous. The CDR3 length is 14 residues. The V end lost 1 base, the J end lost 11 bases, and 17 bases lay between the germline ends. Germline V gene data show CDR1 as SEHNR and CDR2 as FQNEAQ (reference sequence). CDR3: CASSLDRPGRTAFF. The DNA of the CDR3 is TGTGCCAGCAGCTTAGATAGGCCCGGGAGGACTGCTTTCTTT.

This clone was found once. The V gene is TRBV5-4, the J gene TRBJ2-2, with 13 bases identical to TRBD2. Germline V CDR1 and CDR2: SGHNT, YYREEE (reference sequence). The CDR3 runs 16 residues. Trimming at V came to 4 bases and at J to 3 bases, leaving 3 bases not matched to a gene. The CDR3 sequence is CASSQGLAGHTGELFF. The CDR3 DNA is TGTGCCAGCAGCCAGGGACTAGCGGGGCACACCGGGGAGCTGTTTTTT.

The rearrangement uses TRBV5-6 and TRBJ2-3, with D hard to call. The CDR3 is 13 residues long. CDR1 and CDR2 from the germline V gene are SGHDT and YYEEEE. The V and J ends lost 0 bases and 4 bases respectively, with 6 bases between them. This CDR3 is CASSLVQSDTQYF. The CDR3 bases are TGTGCCAGCAGCTTGGTACAGTCAGATACGCAGTATTTT. Filled out from reference TRBV5-6 and TRBJ2-3, the complete variable domain reads DAGVTQSPTHLIKTRGQQVTLRCSPKSGHDTVSWYQQALGQGPQFIFQYYEEEERQRGNFPDRFSGHQFPNYSSELNVNALLLGDSALYLCASSLVQSDTQYFGPGTRLTVL.

Here the CDR3 reads CASRRDRSSYEQYF. The DNA of the CDR3 is TGTGCCAGCAGGCGGGACAGGTCCTCCTACGAGCAGTACTTC. The V gene is TRBV27, the J gene TRBJ2-7, with TRBD1 matching over 8 bases. The CDR3 totals 14 residues. Germline V lookup: CDR1 MNHEY, CDR2 SMNVEV (reference sequence). V was pared by 6 bases and J by 0 bases, with 4 bases of the junction left unmatched.

The chain combines TRBV12-3 or TRBV12-4 with TRBJ2-1; D remains ambiguous. The CDR3 loop spans 12 amino acids. Trimming removed 5 bases from V and 8 bases from J, with 10 bases in between. The CDR3 sequence is CASSPIPDEQFF. The CDR3 DNA follows: TGTGCCAGCAGTCCAATCCCGGATGAGCAGTTCTTC.

This clone is termed large. V gene TRBV6-5 combines with J gene TRBJ1-2; TRBD1 is a possible D gene (5 bases). V was trimmed by 2 bases and J by 5 bases, leaving 9 bases between them. This CDR3 is built from 13 residues. Per germline, CDR1 MNHEY and CDR2 SVGAGI. The CDR3 protein is CASSYGGGYGYTF. Written as DNA, the CDR3 is TGTGCCAGCAGTTACGGGGGGGGTTATGGCTACACCTTC.

This clone has a handful of counts. This rearrangement joins TRBV4-1 to TRBJ2-7; 9 bases line up with TRBD1. The V gene end was trimmed by 0 bases and the J gene end by 2 bases; junction bases not matched to a gene: 14. CDR1 is MGHRA and CDR2 is YSYEKL in the germline V gene. The CDR3 extends over 19 amino acids. The CDR3 spells CASSQDRDRAFGPTYEQYF. In DNA, the CDR3 is TGCGCCAGCAGCCAAGATCGGGACAGGGCTTTCGGGCCCACCTACGAGCAGTACTTC.

The gene calls are TRBV5-1 and TRBJ2-6; the D is unclear. This CDR3 is built from 14 residues. Trimming removed 0 bases at V and 3 bases at J, with 4 bases between. CDR1 and CDR2 from the germline V gene are SGHRS and YFSETQ. The CDR3 loop reads CASSLGDGANVLTF. The CDR3 bases are TGCGCCAGCAGCTTGGGGGATGGGGCCAACGTCCTGACTTTC.

The rearrangement links TRBV5-5 to TRBJ2-1; D ambiguous. The CDR3 is 15 amino acids. Trimming left V 1 base short and J 0 bases short, with 8 bases between. Per germline, CDR1 SGHKS and CDR2 YYEKEE (reference sequence). The CDR3 region is CASSLSSLSYNEQFF. CDR3 nucleotide sequence: TGTGCCAGCAGCTTGTCGAGTCTCTCCTACAATGAGCAGTTCTTC.

The chain carries TRBV5-4 and TRBJ2-5, with D tentatively TRBD1 (5 bases). V was shortened by 3 bases and J by 0 bases, with 9 bases between the two germline ends. The length of the CDR3 is 14 residues. CDR1 is SGHNT, CDR2 YYREEE, per germline (reference sequence). CDR3 sequence (DNA): TGTGCCAGCAGCTCCCCCAGGGACCAAGAGACCCAGTACTTC. Its protein product is CASSSPRDQETQYF.

Within the sample, this clone is large. The rearrangement uses TRBV6-4 and TRBJ1-6, with D tentatively TRBD1 (5 bases). Germline V gene sequence: CDR1 MRHNA, CDR2 SNTAGT. This CDR3 is 15 amino acids long. V lost 5 bases and J 5 bases, leaving 13 bases between the germline ends. The CDR3 sequence is CASSLSMGDNSPLHF. CDR3 coding DNA: TGTGCCAGCAGTCTCTCCATGGGGGATAATTCACCCCTCCACTTT.

This chain connects TRBV5-1 to TRBJ2-5; 8 nucleotides match TRBD1. This CDR3 region has 17 residues. With 3 bases clipped from V and 5 bases from J, the junction kept 15 bases outside the gene matches. From germline, CDR1 is SGHRS and CDR2 YFSETQ. The CDR3 DNA reads as TGCGCCAGCAGCTCTGGGATCGGGACAGGAGAAGGGGAGACCCAGTACTTC. Translated, it gives CASSSGIGTGEGETQYF.

The count of this clone is one. V is TRBV20-1 and J is TRBJ2-7; TRBD2 is a possible D gene (7 bases). V was cut by 3 bases and J by 5 bases, with 17 bases left in between. The germline gives CDR1 DFQATT, CDR2 SNEGSKA (reference sequence). CDR3 length equals 14 residues. The DNA for the CDR3 is TGCAGTGCTAGTTTAGGGGGGGGCCCCCACGAGCAGTACTTC. Protein product: CSASLGGGPHEQYF.

This chain connects TRBV5-1 to TRBJ2-3; D remains ambiguous. Deletions cut 1 base from V and 0 bases from J, with 18 bases between. This CDR3 comprises 18 residues. Germline V lookup: CDR1 SGHRS, CDR2 YFSETQ. In DNA, the CDR3 is TGCGCCAGCAGCTTGACCGACGTGGCCATTGCTAGCACAGATACGCAGTATTTT. Residues: CASSLTDVAIASTDTQYF.